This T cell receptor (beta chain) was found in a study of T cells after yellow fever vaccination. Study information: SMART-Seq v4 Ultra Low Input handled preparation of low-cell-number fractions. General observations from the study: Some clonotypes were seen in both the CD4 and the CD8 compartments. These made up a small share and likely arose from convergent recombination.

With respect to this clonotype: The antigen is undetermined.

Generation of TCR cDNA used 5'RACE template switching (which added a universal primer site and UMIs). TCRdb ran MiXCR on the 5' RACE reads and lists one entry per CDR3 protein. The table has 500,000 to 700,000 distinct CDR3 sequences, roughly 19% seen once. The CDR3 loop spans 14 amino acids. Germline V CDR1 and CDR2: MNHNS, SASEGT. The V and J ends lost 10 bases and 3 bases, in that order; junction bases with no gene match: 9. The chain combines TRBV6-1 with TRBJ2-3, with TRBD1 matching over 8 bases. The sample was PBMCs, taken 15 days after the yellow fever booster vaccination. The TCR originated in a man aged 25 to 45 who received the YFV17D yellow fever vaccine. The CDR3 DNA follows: TGTGCCATCCTTACACAGGGGGGTACAGATACGCAGTATTTT. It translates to CAILTQGGTDTQYF.